The rows below give T cell receptor beta chains drawn from one sample of a study of PD-1 and CTLA-4 blockade in melanoma. Clones were read by immunoSEQ multiplex PCR, and TCRdb kept only the in-frame ones, dropping some. The sample yields 7,000 to 9,000 clones, over 70% seen once. The sequenced sample was CD8+ T cells from peripheral blood, obtained before anti-PD-1 treatment. These receptors all stem from a human donor with melanoma. Each CDR3 is given with its conserved first and last residue. Fields, in order: D gene, clone size, V gene, J gene, CDR3 DNA, CDR3 protein. A D gene is named only where the DNA matches it firmly. Only some rows state a clone size, as once, few, many or a class for expanded clones.

NA	NA	TRBV11-3	TRBJ2-7	TGTGCCAGCAGCTTAGCGGGGGAGTCCTACGAGCAGTACTTC	CASSLAGESYEQYF
TRBD1	NA	TRBV7-2	TRBJ1-5	TGTGCCAGCAGCTTAGTGTTGGCGGGACAGGGCAATCAGCCCCAGCATTTT	CASSLVLAGQGNQPQHF
TRBD1	once	TRBV20-1	TRBJ2-7	TGCAGTGCTAGTGGGGACAGGGTCTACGAGCAGTACTTC	CSASGDRVYEQYF
NA	NA	TRBV4-1	TRBJ2-3	TGCGCCAGCAGTCTCCAACCCGACACGCAGTATTTT	CASSLQPDTQYF
NA	NA	TRBV24-1	TRBJ1-1	TGTGCCACGAGTTGGGGGCGAGGTGAAGCTTTCTTT	CATSWGRGEAFF
TRBD2	NA	TRBV2	TRBJ2-7	TGTGCCAGCAGTGATGGGACTAGTCACTACGAGCAGTACTTC	CASSDGTSHYEQYF
TRBD2	NA	TRBV6-5	TRBJ2-1	TGTGCCAGCAGCCCGACTAGCGGGAGTCAAGTTGAGCAGTTCTTC	CASSPTSGSQVEQFF
TRBD2	NA	TRBV5-6	TRBJ2-4	TGTGCCAGCAGCTTGTCACCTAGCGGGGCTGCCAAAAACATTCAGTACTTC	CASSLSPSGAAKNIQYF
NA	NA	TRBV29-1	TRBJ1-2	TGCAGCGTCCCGGGGAGGGATGGCTACACCTTC	CSVPGRDGYTF
NA	NA	TRBV5-1	TRBJ2-7	TGCGCCAGCAGTTCAAGTTACGAGCAGTACTTC	CASSSSYEQYF
TRBD1	NA	TRBV11-3	TRBJ2-1	TGTGCCAGCAGCTTGGCCTCTTACGGACAGGGAACGGGTGAGCAGTTCTTC	CASSLASYGQGTGEQFF
TRBD1	NA	TRBV29-1	TRBJ2-4	TGCAGCGTTGTTAGGGGGCAAGAAAACATTCAGTACTTC	CSVVRGQENIQYF
TRBD2	NA	TRBV3-1/TRBV3-2	TRBJ2-1	TGTGCCAGCAGCCTTATGACTAGCGGGAGCAATGAGCAGTTCTTC	CASSLMTSGSNEQFF
NA	NA	TRBV4-2	TRBJ1-1	TGTGCCAGCAGCCAAGATCAGGAGGGGGACGCTTTCTTT	CASSQDQEGDAFF
TRBD1	NA	TRBV5-1	TRBJ2-3	TGCGCCAGCAGCACGGACAGGGTGCTTCGCACAGATACGCAGTATTTT	CASSTDRVLRTDTQYF
NA	few	TRBV12-3/TRBV12-4	TRBJ2-7	TGTGCCAGCAGTTCGTCCCCCTACGAGCAGTACTTC	CASSSSPYEQYF
NA	large	TRBV5-6	TRBJ2-7	TGTGCCAGCAGCTTGTCTACCTACGAGCAGTACTTC	CASSLSTYEQYF